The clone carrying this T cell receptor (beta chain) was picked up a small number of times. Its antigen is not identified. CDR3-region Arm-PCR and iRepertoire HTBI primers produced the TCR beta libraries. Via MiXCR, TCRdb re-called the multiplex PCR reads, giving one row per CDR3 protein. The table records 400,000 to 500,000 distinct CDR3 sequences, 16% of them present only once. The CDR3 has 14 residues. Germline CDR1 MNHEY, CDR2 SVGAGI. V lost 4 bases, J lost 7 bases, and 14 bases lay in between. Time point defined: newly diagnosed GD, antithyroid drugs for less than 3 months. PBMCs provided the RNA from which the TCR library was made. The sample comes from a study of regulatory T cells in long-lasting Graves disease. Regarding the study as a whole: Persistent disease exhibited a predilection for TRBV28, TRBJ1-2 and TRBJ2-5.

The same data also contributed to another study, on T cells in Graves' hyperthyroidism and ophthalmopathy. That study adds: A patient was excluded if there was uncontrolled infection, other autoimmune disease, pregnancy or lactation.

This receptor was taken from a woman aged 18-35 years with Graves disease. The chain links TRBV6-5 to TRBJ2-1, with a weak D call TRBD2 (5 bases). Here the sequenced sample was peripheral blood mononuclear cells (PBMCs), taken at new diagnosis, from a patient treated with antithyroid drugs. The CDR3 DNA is TGTGCCAGCAGTTTTCGTGGGAGTGGGAATGAGCAGTTCTTC. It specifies CASSFRGSGNEQFF.